Given below is one T cell receptor beta chain in context. Its matching antigen is unknown. One entry per CDR3 protein, called by TCRdb with MiXCR from the reads. This sample has just over 450,000 distinct CDR3 sequences, with about 42% found just once. The junction had 9 bases not matched to a gene; V was cut back by 3 bases and J by 5 bases. This CDR3 has 16 amino acids. The V gene's germline CDR1 is WSHSY and CDR2 SAAADI. The sample comes from a study of T cell repertoires in cytomegalovirus infection. The V gene is TRBV10-2, the J gene TRBJ2-5; 10 nucleotides align to TRBD1. The TCR comes from a human donor in good health (CMV status not recorded). Some clones in this sample may be carry-over from other donors' samples. The starting material was cultured PBMCs, obtained from culture after CMV antigen stimulation. This CDR3 is CASSEWGQGYPETQYF. The CDR3 DNA follows: TGCGCCAGCAGTGAATGGGGACAGGGGTATCCGGAGACCCAGTACTTC.